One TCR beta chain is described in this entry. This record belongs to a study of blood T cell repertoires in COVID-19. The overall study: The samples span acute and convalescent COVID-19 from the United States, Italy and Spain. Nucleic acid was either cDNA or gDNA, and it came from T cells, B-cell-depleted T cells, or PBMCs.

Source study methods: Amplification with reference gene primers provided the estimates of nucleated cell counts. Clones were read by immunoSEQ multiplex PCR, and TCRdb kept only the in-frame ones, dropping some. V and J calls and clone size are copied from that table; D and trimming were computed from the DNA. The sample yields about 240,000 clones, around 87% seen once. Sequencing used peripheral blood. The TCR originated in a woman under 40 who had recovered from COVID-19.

This CDR3 is CASSYTGMERQTQYF. The CDR3 region has the DNA TGTGCCAGCAGTTACACGGGAATGGAGAGGCAGACCCAGTACTTC. The gene calls are TRBV6-2 or TRBV6-3 and TRBJ2-5; tentatively, D is TRBD2 (5 bases). Germline CDR1 MNHEY, CDR2 SVGEGT. With 2 bases removed from V and 6 bases from J, the gap between germline ends came to 16 bases. The CDR3 runs to 15 residues.